These 9 T cell receptor beta chains came from one sample sequenced in a study of shared clonotypes between healthy human individuals. Data came from immunoSEQ multiplex PCR; TCRdb stores just in-frame clones and leaves some out. This table has 1,400,000 or so clones, just under 99% appearing once. Sequencing used naive CD4+ T cells sorted from blood. This sample's subset: CD45RA+ positively selected. Receptor source: a man aged 25-40 years in good health.

This chain uses TRBV7-2 with TRBJ2-3; 9 bases match TRBD1. Per germline, CDR1 SGHTA and CDR2 FQGNSA. There are 16 residues in the CDR3. V shed 5 bases and J 2 bases; nucleotides not matched to a gene: 8. The CDR3 DNA sequence: TGTGCCAGCAGCGCGCGACAGGGGGGCGTCACAGATACGCAGTATTTT. Its translation: CASSARQGGVTDTQYF.

The chain carries TRBV5-1 and TRBJ2-2; 7 bases agree with TRBD2. CDR3 size: 14 residues. The junction had 7 bases not matched to a gene; V was cut back by 5 bases and J by 6 bases. Germline assignment: CDR1 SGHRS and CDR2 YFSETQ. CDR3 amino acids: CASRAGAVPGELFF. For the CDR3, the DNA is TGCGCCAGCAGGGCGGGAGCGGTCCCCGGGGAGCTGTTTTTT.

This clone showed up just once. V gene TRBV12-2 combines with J gene TRBJ2-2; the listed D gene, TRBD2, was not tested against the DNA. TRBV12-2 is termed a pseudogene. The CDR3 spans 15 residues. CDR3 coding DNA: TGTGCAAGTCGCCCCGGGACTAGCTACACCGGGGAGCTGTTTTTT. It codes for CASRPGTSYTGELFF.

This chain joins TRBV2 and TRBJ2-1; possibly TRBD2 for D (6 bases). Trimming left V 6 bases short and J 4 bases short, with 16 bases between. The germline gives CDR1 SNHLY, CDR2 FYNNEI. The CDR3 totals 15 residues. CDR3 nucleotides: TGTGCCAGCAGCAAGAACCGGGGGATATACAATGAGCAGTTCTTC. It specifies CASSKNRGIYNEQFF.

The chain carries TRBV7-8 and TRBJ2-5; 7 bases fit TRBD1. The CDR3 runs to 16 residues. CDR1 and CDR2 from the germline V gene are SGHVS and FQNEAQ. V shed 5 bases and J 5 bases; nucleotides not matched to a gene: 14. The CDR3 nucleotides read TGTGCCAGCAGCACACACAGGGGAATAGGTTTGGAGACCCAGTACTTC. This codes for CASSTHRGIGLETQYF.

This clone was counted once. This chain joins TRBV7-9 and TRBJ2-3; D not resolved. Trimming shortened V by 2 bases and J by 11 bases, and 14 bases separated the two germline ends. Germline CDR1 reads SEHNR; CDR2 reads FQNEAQ (reference sequence). The CDR3 is 13 residues long. CDR3 in amino acids: CASSLSAGDVQYF. The CDR3, as DNA: TGTGCCAGCAGCTTATCAGCAGGAGATGTGCAGTATTTT.

The chain uses TRBV5-1 and TRBJ1-1, with 8 bases aligning to TRBD1. V dropped 3 bases and J dropped 4; count of bases not matched to a gene: 5. CDR1 is SGHRS, CDR2 YFSETQ, per germline. The CDR3 extends over 14 amino acids. CDR3 coding DNA: TGCGCCAGCAGCTCGGATACAGGGGGCACTGAAGCTTTCTTT. Its protein product is CASSSDTGGTEAFF. The variable domain in full, with the rest retrieved from reference TRBV5-1 and TRBJ1-1, is KAGVTQTPRYLIKTRGQQVTLSCSPISGHRSVSWYQQTPGQGLQFLFEYFSETQRNKGNFPGRFSGRQFSNSRSEMNVSTLELGDSALYLCASSSDTGGTEAFFGQGTRLTVV.

This rearrangement joins TRBV15 to TRBJ1-1, with 11 bases that match TRBD1. CDR3 size: 17 residues. CDR1 and CDR2 from the germline V gene are LNHNV and YYDKDF (reference sequence). V lost 3 bases and J lost 5; bases outside the gene matches: 11. The CDR3 bases are TGTGCCACCAGCAGGATCGTTGGGACAGGGGGAAAGACTGAAGCTTTCTTT. Residues: CATSRIVGTGGKTEAFF.

The chain has TRBV5-8 and TRBJ1-1; D is unresolved. V was trimmed by 4 bases and J by 4 bases, leaving 8 bases between them. This CDR3 is built from 12 residues. Germline V gene data show CDR1 as SGHTS and CDR2 as YDEGEE. CDR3 sequence: CASSPGLTEAFF. The CDR3 bases are TGTGCCAGCAGCCCCGGACTCACTGAAGCTTTCTTT.